This TCR beta chain was captured in a study of T cells in Graves' hyperthyroidism and ophthalmopathy. Between the trimmed V and J ends, which lost 3 bases and 6 bases, there was a span of 5 bases. The CDR3 runs 11 residues. Germline V lookup: CDR1 PRHDT, CDR2 FYEKMQ (reference sequence). RNA transcripts served as the template for amplifying TCR beta CDR3 regions. The primer set for the first-round RT-PCR of the TCR CDR3 was HTBI. TCRdb analysed the multiplex PCR reads with MiXCR anew, one entry per CDR3 protein. This sample has over 450,000 distinct CDR3 sequences, with approximately 17% found just once. For the diagnoses, clinical symptoms, serum thyroxine and TRAb, thyroid ultrasound and orbital computed tomography were used.

The receptor comes from a woman aged 18-29 years with Graves' ophthalmopathy. The chain recombines TRBV13 with TRBJ1-1; D unclear. Sequenced input: blood. Here the CDR3 reads CASSFDAEAFF. The DNA of the CDR3 is TGTGCCAGCAGCTTCGACGCTGAAGCTTTCTTT.